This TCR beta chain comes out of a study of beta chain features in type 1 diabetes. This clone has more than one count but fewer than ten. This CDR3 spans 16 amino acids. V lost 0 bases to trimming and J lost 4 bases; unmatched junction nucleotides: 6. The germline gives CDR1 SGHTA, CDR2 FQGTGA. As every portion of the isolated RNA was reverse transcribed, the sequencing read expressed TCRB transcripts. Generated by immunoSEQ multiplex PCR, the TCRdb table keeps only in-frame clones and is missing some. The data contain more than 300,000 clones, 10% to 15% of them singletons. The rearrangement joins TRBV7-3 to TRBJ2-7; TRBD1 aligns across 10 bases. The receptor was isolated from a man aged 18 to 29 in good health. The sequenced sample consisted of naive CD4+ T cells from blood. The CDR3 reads CASSLTGTGEIYEQYF. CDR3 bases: TGTGCCAGCAGCTTAACTGGGACAGGGGAAATTTACGAGCAGTACTTC. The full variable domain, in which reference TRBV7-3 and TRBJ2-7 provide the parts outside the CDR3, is GAGVSQTPSNKVTEKGKYVELRCDPISGHTALYWYRQSLGQGPEFLIYFQGTGAADDSGLPNDRFFAVRPEGSVSTLKIQRTERGDSAVYLCASSLTGTGEIYEQYFGPGTRLTVT.